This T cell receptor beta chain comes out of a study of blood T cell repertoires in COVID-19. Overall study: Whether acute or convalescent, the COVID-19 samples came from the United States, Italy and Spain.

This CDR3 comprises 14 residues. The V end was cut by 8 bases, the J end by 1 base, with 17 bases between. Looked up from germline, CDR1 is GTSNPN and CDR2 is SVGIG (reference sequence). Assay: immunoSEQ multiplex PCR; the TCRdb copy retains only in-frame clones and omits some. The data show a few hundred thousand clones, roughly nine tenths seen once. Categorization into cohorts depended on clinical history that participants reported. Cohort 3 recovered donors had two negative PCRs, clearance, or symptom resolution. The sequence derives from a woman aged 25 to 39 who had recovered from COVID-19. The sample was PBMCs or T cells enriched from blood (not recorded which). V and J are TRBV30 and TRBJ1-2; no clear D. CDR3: CAGEERSYNYGYTF. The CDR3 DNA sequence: TGTGCCGGGGAGGAGAGGAGCTATAACTATGGCTACACCTTC.